The 29 T cell receptor beta chains below were found in one sample sequenced in a study of blood T cell repertoires in COVID-19. The protocol was immunoSEQ multiplex PCR, while the TCRdb copy is restricted to in-frame clones and leaves out a portion. The table has over 110,000 clones, 84% seen once. The sample taken for sequencing was PBMCs or T cells enriched from blood (not recorded which). These receptors were collected from a man aged 45-60 years in a cohort exposed to, infected with or recovered from COVID-19 (not recorded which).

The gene calls are TRBV5-1 and TRBJ2-5, with D maybe TRBD1 (6 bases). Germline CDR1 is SGHRS and CDR2 is YFSETQ. V gave up 1 base and J gave up 0 bases, with 13 bases separating them. This CDR3 region has 16 residues. The DNA for the CDR3 is TGCGCCAGCAGCTTGAAGGGGGTAGATTACCAAGAGACCCAGTACTTC. Translating gives CASSLKGVDYQETQYF.

J is TRBJ2-7 and V is TRBV28; 8 bases map to TRBD1. V was clipped by 5 bases and J by 9 bases; unmatched bases: 3. Germline-derived CDR1 and CDR2 are MDHEN and SYDVKM. There are 11 residues in the CDR3. The CDR3 is CASSLGQGQYF. CDR3 DNA: TGTGCCAGCAGTCTCGGACAGGGGCAGTACTTC.

The chain links TRBV12-3 or TRBV12-4 to TRBJ1-1, with D possibly being TRBD1 (5 bases). V dropped 6 bases and J dropped 1 base, with 9 bases sitting between them. The CDR3 sequence is 13 residues long. CDR3 bases: TGTGCCAGCAGCCGAACAGGGAACACTGAAGCTTTCTTT. This encodes CASSRTGNTEAFF.

This rearrangement joins TRBV7-2 to TRBJ1-3; tentative D call: TRBD1 (6 bases). Germline CDR1 reads SGHTA; CDR2 reads FQGNSA. The V gene lost 4 bases and the J gene lost 0 bases, with 16 bases spanning the gap. The CDR3 runs to 17 residues. DNA for the CDR3: TGTGCCAGCAGCTCCTTTCAGGGGCCGTACTCTGGAAACACCATATATTTT. This translates into CASSSFQGPYSGNTIYF.

Remarks on this clone: One junction end does not reproduce the germline sequence, and a read error may be involved. V gene TRBV12-3 or TRBV12-4 combines with J gene TRBJ2-3; TRBD1 agrees at 8 bases. CDR3 length equals 12 residues. The CDR3 DNA sequence: TGTGCCAGCAGTTCAGGGGGCCCCCATAGAGATTTT. It specifies CASSSGGPHRDF.

The chain has TRBV9 and TRBJ2-1; perhaps TRBD2 as D (6 bases). The germline V gene encodes CDR1 SGDLS and CDR2 YYNGEE. The CDR3 totals 15 residues. V lost 3 bases to trimming and J lost 8 bases, with 18 bases between them. CDR3 protein: CASSAPGGLVDEQFF. The CDR3 coding sequence is TGTGCCAGCAGCGCGCCCGGGGGATTGGTCGATGAGCAGTTCTTC.

This clone was seen a handful of times. The chain carries TRBV28 and TRBJ1-5; 9 positions match TRBD1. The CDR3 spans 14 residues. Germline V CDR1 and CDR2: MDHEN, SYDVKM. V shed 8 bases and J 4 bases; nucleotides not matched to a gene: 6. DNA of the CDR3: TGTGCCAGCGCCCTGACAGGGGGAAATCAGCCCCAGCATTTT. Translating it yields CASALTGGNQPQHF.

This clone has only one observation. The chain employs TRBV5-4 and TRBJ2-7; TRBD1 aligns across 9 bases. Germline V gene sequence: CDR1 SGHNT, CDR2 YYREEE (reference sequence). J lost 3 bases, V lost 4 bases, and 8 bases had no gene match. The CDR3 is 15 amino acids. CDR3 bases: TGTGCCAGCAGCGAGAGCCGGACAGGGGACTACGAGCAGTACTTC. Translation gives CASSESRTGDYEQYF.

The chain is built from TRBV27 and TRBJ1-5; 9 positions agree with TRBD1. The CDR3 length is 14 residues. The junction had 6 bases not matched to a gene; V was cut back by 6 bases and J by 6 bases. The germline V gene has CDR1 MNHEY and CDR2 SMNVEV (reference sequence). CDR3: CASSIQGASQPQHF. The CDR3 DNA sequence: TGTGCCAGCAGCATACAGGGGGCGTCTCAGCCCCAGCATTTT.

The chain carries TRBV19 and TRBJ1-2; D is perhaps TRBD1 (5 bases). This CDR3 is built from 13 residues. The germline V gene has CDR1 LNHDA and CDR2 SQIVND (reference sequence). Trimming stripped 8 bases from V and 0 bases from J, with 10 bases between. Here the CDR3 DNA reads TGTGCCAGTGCGAAGGGGCCTAACTATGGCTACACCTTC. It yields the protein CASAKGPNYGYTF.

The table lists this clone with a few counts. The rearrangement uses TRBV28 and TRBJ2-7; 7 nucleotides match TRBD1. CDR1 and CDR2 (germline): MDHEN, SYDVKM. The CDR3 runs to 17 residues. The ends lost 9 bases at V and 0 bases at J; junction bases unmatched: 17. CDR3 residues: CARSEPGQSSFSYEQYF. In DNA, the CDR3 is TGTGCCAGAAGCGAACCGGGACAGTCTTCTTTCTCCTACGAGCAGTACTTC.

The chain employs TRBV10-3 and TRBJ1-1; no reliable D call. The CDR3 has 14 residues. Germline loops: CDR1 ENHRY, CDR2 SYGVKD. Trimming stripped 10 bases from V and 0 bases from J, with 15 bases between. CDR3: CANPGVSVNTEAFF. DNA of the CDR3: TGTGCCAATCCCGGGGTTTCGGTGAACACTGAAGCTTTCTTT.

The chain recombines TRBV5-8 with TRBJ2-7, with 7 bases matching TRBD2. J lost 7 bases, V lost 4 bases, and 2 bases had no gene match. Germline V gives CDR1 SGHTS, CDR2 YDEGEE. This CDR3 spans 11 amino acids. Here the CDR3 reads CASSGAGEQYF. The CDR3 bases are TGTGCCAGCAGCGGAGCGGGGGAGCAGTACTTC.

The chain has TRBV5-4 and TRBJ1-1; D is ambiguous. This CDR3 is 13 amino acids long. Germline assignment: CDR1 SGHNT and CDR2 YYREEE (reference sequence). Trimming removed 1 base from V and 2 bases from J, with 6 bases in between. The DNA for the CDR3 is TGTGCCAGCAGCTTGTACTCTAACACTGAAGCTTTCTTT. It codes for CASSLYSNTEAFF.

The chain couples TRBV5-6 to TRBJ2-7; 9 bases are a match to TRBD2. The CDR3 has 16 residues. Unmatched junction bases numbered 13, after V lost 4 bases and J lost 5 bases. CDR1 and CDR2 (germline): SGHDT, YYEEEE. This chain's CDR3 is CASSLLGSGSPNEQYF. The CDR3 DNA reads as TGTGCCAGCAGCCTCCTTGGTAGCGGGAGCCCCAACGAGCAGTACTTC.

The genes are TRBV20-1 and TRBJ2-7, with D possibly being TRBD1 (5 bases). This CDR3 comprises 11 residues. Between the trimmed V and J ends, which lost 6 bases and 3 bases, there was a span of 9 bases. Germline V gene lookup returns CDR1 DFQATT and CDR2 SNEGSKA (reference sequence). Here the CDR3 reads CSANQGYEQYF. CDR3 bases: TGCAGTGCAAACCAGGGCTACGAGCAGTACTTC.

The gene calls are TRBV9 and TRBJ2-1; TRBD2 aligns across 14 bases. Germline V lookup: CDR1 SGDLS, CDR2 YYNGEE. This CDR3 contains 15 residues. Trimming removed 4 bases from V and 7 bases from J; junction bases left unmatched: 4. The CDR3 nucleotides are TGTGCCAGCAGCCCTTGGACTAGCGGGGGGAATGAGCAGTTCTTC. This encodes CASSPWTSGGNEQFF.

The chain uses TRBV3-1 (or the pseudogene TRBV3-2) and TRBJ2-5; D is possibly TRBD2 (5 bases). With 1 base removed from V and 0 bases from J, the gap between germline ends came to 15 bases. The CDR3 is 17 residues long. Per the germline V gene, CDR1 is LGHDT and CDR2 is YNNKEL (reference sequence). CDR3 amino acids: CASSQGFQRGNQETQYF. For the CDR3, the DNA is TGTGCCAGCAGCCAAGGCTTTCAAAGAGGGAACCAAGAGACCCAGTACTTC.

The CDR3 coding sequence is TGTGCCAGCAGTCGGGGACAAATAAGCACTGAAGCTTTCTTT. Translation gives CASSRGQISTEAFF. This chain links TRBV28 with TRBJ1-1, with D possibly matching TRBD1 (6 bases). Germline loops: CDR1 MDHEN, CDR2 SYDVKM. The CDR3 length is 14 residues. V was cut by 5 bases and J by 4 bases, with 14 bases left in between. The whole variable domain, filled in from reference TRBV28 and TRBJ1-1, reads DVKVTQSSRYLVKRTGEKVFLECVQDMDHENMFWYRQDPGLGLRLIYFSYDVKMKEKGDIPEGYSVSREKKERFSLILESASTNQTSMYLCASSRGQISTEAFFGQGTRLTVV.

The rearrangement links TRBV15 to TRBJ1-2, with 9 nucleotides matching TRBD1. With V trimmed by 5 bases and J by 9 bases, 10 bases remained unmatched. There are 14 residues in the CDR3. Germline V gene data show CDR1 as LNHNV and CDR2 as YYDKDF (reference sequence). CDR3 sequence (DNA): TGTGCCACCAGCTCAAGCAGGGACAGGGTGAGCTACACCTTC. It is translated as CATSSSRDRVSYTF.

The chain carries TRBV7-9 and TRBJ2-7, with 8 bases aligning to TRBD1. The CDR3 loop spans 13 amino acids. The V gene's germline CDR1 is SEHNR and CDR2 FQNEAQ (reference sequence). The trim removed 3 bases at V and 3 bases at J, leaving 1 base unmatched. The CDR3 nucleotides are TGTGCCAGCAGCTTTGGACAGGGCTACGAGCAGTACTTC. Protein sequence: CASSFGQGYEQYF. Complete variable domain (other parts from reference TRBV7-9 and TRBJ2-7): DTGVSQNPRHKITKRGQNVTFRCDPISEHNRLYWYRQTLGQGPEFLTYFQNEAQLEKSRLLSDRFSAERPKGSFSTLEIQRTEQGDSAMYLCASSFGQGYEQYFGPGTRLTVT.

The rearrangement joins TRBV10-3 to TRBJ2-1; perhaps TRBD2 as D (5 bases). Germline CDR1 ENHRY, CDR2 SYGVKD. The CDR3 is 18 residues long. V dropped 3 bases and J dropped 0 bases, with 18 bases sitting between them. CDR3 in DNA: TGTGCCATCAGTGATAGGGCGGGTTTTTCAAGCTCCTACAATGAGCAGTTCTTC. It encodes CAISDRAGFSSSYNEQFF.

This sequence joins TRBV3-1 (or the pseudogene TRBV3-2) and TRBJ2-3; 13 positions match TRBD2. Germline values: CDR1 LGHDT, CDR2 YNNKEL (reference sequence). This CDR3 region has 15 residues. The junction had 6 bases not matched to a gene; V was cut back by 6 bases and J by 6 bases. This CDR3 reads CASRTSGRPGDTQYF. The CDR3 DNA sequence: TGTGCCAGCAGGACTAGCGGGAGGCCTGGGGATACGCAGTATTTT.

This chain uses TRBV30 with TRBJ1-2; D gene unclear. The germline gives CDR1 GTSNPN, CDR2 SVGIG (reference sequence). V dropped 2 bases and J dropped 2 bases, with 6 bases sitting between them. This CDR3 comprises 12 residues. The CDR3 DNA reads as TGTGCCTGGAGTACCAGGAACTATGGCTACACCTTC. Protein sequence: CAWSTRNYGYTF.

The V gene is TRBV20-1, the J gene TRBJ1-4; 9 bases are shared with TRBD1. Per germline, CDR1 DFQATT and CDR2 SNEGSKA (reference sequence). The CDR3 has 15 residues. V gave up 3 bases and J gave up 8 bases; unmatched junction bases: 10. CDR3 sequence: CSASAGTGLIEKLFF. The CDR3 DNA reads as TGCAGTGCTAGTGCCGGGACAGGGCTAATAGAAAAACTGTTTTTT.

V usage is TRBV27 and J usage is TRBJ2-7; unclear D gene. The germline V gene encodes CDR1 MNHEY and CDR2 SMNVEV (reference sequence). Between the trimmed V and J ends, which lost 7 bases and 0 bases, there was a span of 13 bases. The CDR3 runs to 14 residues. CDR3 nucleotide sequence: TGTGCCAGCAAGCCTGACACGAGCTCCTACGAGCAGTACTTC. It codes for CASKPDTSSYEQYF.

The chain employs TRBV6-1 and TRBJ2-3, with TRBD2 identical over 11 bases. The V gene's germline CDR1 is MNHNS and CDR2 SASEGT. CDR3 size: 17 residues. Trimming removed 2 bases from V and 2 bases from J; junction bases left unmatched: 6. CDR3 residues: CASSERLAGGITDTQYF. CDR3 in DNA: TGTGCCAGCAGTGAAAGGCTAGCGGGGGGTATCACAGATACGCAGTATTTT.

V gene TRBV4-1 combines with J gene TRBJ2-7, with 10 positions matching TRBD1. The germline V gene has CDR1 MGHRA and CDR2 YSYEKL. V was clipped by 4 bases and J by 3 bases; unmatched bases: 6. The CDR3 has 15 residues. The CDR3 protein is CASSPSGDRGYEQYF. CDR3 coding DNA: TGCGCCAGCAGCCCGTCCGGGGACAGGGGCTACGAGCAGTACTTC.

The chain combines TRBV28 with TRBJ2-1, with D perhaps TRBD1 (6 bases). CDR1 and CDR2 from the germline V gene are MDHEN and SYDVKM. The CDR3 is 13 residues long. Trimming removed 5 bases at V and 6 bases at J, with 11 bases between. The CDR3 bases are TGTGCCAGCAGTGCCGGGACATCCAATGAGCAGTTCTTC. The encoded protein is CASSAGTSNEQFF.